The 28 T cell receptor beta chains presented below share a single source sample, sequenced in a study of T cell repertoires in cytomegalovirus infection. Each CDR3 protein gets one entry after TCRdb re-called the reads with MiXCR. The data contain fewer than 250,000 distinct CDR3 sequences, about 20% of them singletons. The specimen was CD8+ T cells from PBMCs. The source is a human donor in good health (CMV status not recorded). Some clones in this sample may be carry-over from other donors' samples.

The V and J genes are TRBV20-1 and TRBJ2-3; tentatively, D is TRBD1 or TRBD2 (7 bases each). Germline assignment: CDR1 DFQATT and CDR2 SNEGSKA (reference sequence). V was shortened by 6 bases and J by 4 bases, with 20 bases between the two germline ends. The CDR3 length is 15 residues. For the CDR3, the DNA is TGCAGTGCCATAGGTGACGGGGGGACAGCAGATACGCAGTATTTT. This encodes CSAIGDGGTADTQYF.

This clonotype was counted only a few times. The rearrangement uses TRBV28 and TRBJ2-7, with 7 bases that match TRBD1. CDR1 MDHEN and CDR2 SYDVKM come from the germline V gene. V lost 6 bases to trimming and J lost 3 bases; unmatched junction nucleotides: 5. This CDR3 contains 13 residues. The chain's CDR3 is CASRETGNYEQYF. In nucleotides, the CDR3 is TGTGCCAGCAGGGAGACAGGGAACTACGAGCAGTACTTC.

This clonotype is labeled as medium-sized (0.01 to 0.1%). The chain has TRBV7-2 and TRBJ2-1, with D perhaps TRBD2 (7 bases). CDR3 length: 15 amino acids. Trimming left V 5 bases short and J 8 bases short, with 19 bases between. Germline V CDR1 and CDR2: SGHTA, FQGNSA. The CDR3 spells CASSLGRGQWDEQFF. In DNA form, the CDR3 reads TGTGCCAGCAGCCTCGGGCGGGGGCAGTGGGATGAGCAGTTCTTC. The complete variable domain, with remaining parts taken from reference TRBV7-2 and TRBJ2-1, reads GAGVSQSPSNKVTEKGKDVELRCDPISGHTALYWYRQSLGQGLEFLIYFQGNSAPDKSGLPSDRFSAERTGGSVSTLTIQRTQQEDSAVYLCASSLGRGQWDEQFFGPGTRLTVL.

Notes on this clonotype: One end of the junction does not line up with germline, which may come from a read error. The V gene is TRBV20-1, the J gene TRBJ2-1; 8 nucleotides agree with TRBD2. CDR1 and CDR2 from the germline V gene are DFQATT and SNEGSKA (reference sequence). CDR3 length equals 16 residues. CDR3 loop: CSTRDPGTRVYNEQFF. As DNA, the CDR3 is TGCAGTACTAGAGATCCCGGGACTAGAGTCTACAATGAGCAGTTCTTC.

This clonotype was detected only a few times. CDR3 sequence: CASSVGPYEQYF. The DNA of the CDR3 is TGTGCCAGCAGCGTGGGACCATACGAGCAGTACTTC. V is TRBV7-9 and J is TRBJ2-7; tentatively, D is TRBD1 or TRBD2 (5 bases each). Looked up from germline, CDR1 is SEHNR and CDR2 is FQNEAQ (reference sequence). The CDR3 is 12 amino acids. V dropped 5 bases and J dropped 4 bases, with 9 bases sitting between them.

Many counts were recorded for this clonotype. The chain uses TRBV7-2 and TRBJ1-2; D is perhaps TRBD1 (6 bases). Trimming stripped 5 bases from V and 2 bases from J, with 15 bases between. CDR1 and CDR2 from the germline V gene are SGHTA and FQGNSA. This CDR3 region has 15 residues. CDR3 coding DNA: TGTGCCAGCAGCCCGGTGGGGGGGCTAAACTATGGCTACACCTTC. It encodes CASSPVGGLNYGYTF.

This clonotype appeared many times. The chain is built from TRBV7-9 and TRBJ2-3; D not resolved. In germline, CDR1 is SEHNR, CDR2 FQNEAQ (reference sequence). The V gene lost 3 bases and the J gene lost 3 bases, with 4 bases spanning the gap. The CDR3 is 12 residues long. Written as DNA, the CDR3 is TGTGCCAGCAGCTTCTATACAGATACGCAGTATTTT. Protein: CASSFYTDTQYF.

This rearrangement joins TRBV7-2 to TRBJ2-7, with TRBD1 as a possible D gene (5 bases). Between the trimmed V and J ends, which lost 3 bases and 3 bases, there was a span of 12 bases. Germline V gives CDR1 SGHTA, CDR2 FQGNSA. The CDR3 consists of 14 residues. In DNA, the CDR3 is TGTGCCAGCAGCTTCGGACACCAGGACTACGAGCAGTACTTC. Its protein is CASSFGHQDYEQYF.

There are many counts of this clonotype. This rearrangement joins TRBV7-2 to TRBJ1-1, with 9 bases aligning to TRBD1. The germline gives CDR1 SGHTA, CDR2 FQGNSA. V lost 2 bases, J lost 6 bases, and 7 bases stayed unmatched. The CDR3 is 15 amino acids. The CDR3 sequence is CASSLMGQGWPEAFF. CDR3 DNA sequence: TGTGCCAGCAGCTTAATGGGACAGGGATGGCCTGAAGCTTTCTTT.

This clonotype was counted many times. The chain combines TRBV12-3 or TRBV12-4 with TRBJ2-3, with TRBD2 as a possible D gene (5 bases). V gave up 3 bases and J gave up 1 base, with 14 bases separating them. The CDR3 has 16 residues. The CDR3 is CASSFDPGRGTDTQYF. DNA for the CDR3: TGTGCCAGCAGTTTTGACCCGGGAAGGGGCACAGATACGCAGTATTTT.

Comment on this clonotype: Mismatch with germline at one junction end may stem from a read error. This sequence joins TRBV19 and TRBJ2-2; D is possibly TRBD2 (7 bases). From germline, CDR1 is LNHDA and CDR2 SQIVND (reference sequence). The CDR3 covers 16 residues. The chain's CDR3 is CVSSTGLADNTGELFF. In DNA, the CDR3 is TGTGTCAGTAGTACAGGGCTAGCGGACAACACCGGGGAGCTGTTTTTT.

This clonotype has just a few counts. The chain recombines TRBV5-6 with TRBJ1-1; D remains unclear. CDR3 size: 12 residues. The germline V gene encodes CDR1 SGHDT and CDR2 YYEEEE. V shed 3 bases and J shed 6 bases, with 9 bases lying between them. The CDR3 spells CASSSRYSEAFF. The CDR3 nucleotides read TGTGCCAGCAGCTCCCGGTACTCTGAAGCTTTCTTT.

The chain recombines TRBV6-6 with TRBJ1-1; D call uncertain. Between the trimmed V and J ends, which lost 6 bases and 0 bases, there was a span of 11 bases. This CDR3 spans 14 amino acids. Germline assignment: CDR1 MNHNY and CDR2 SVGAGI (reference sequence). The DNA for the CDR3 is TGTGCCAGCAGCTATCTGCCCGTGAACACTGAAGCTTTCTTT. Amino acid sequence: CASSYLPVNTEAFF.

In its sample, this clonotype was seen a few times. This sequence joins TRBV12-3 or TRBV12-4 and TRBJ2-1, with 12 bases lining up with TRBD2. Trimming took 6 bases from V and 7 from J; bases not matched to a gene: 7. CDR3 length equals 15 residues. The CDR3 sequence: CASSPTGTSGNEQFF. CDR3 nucleotides: TGTGCCAGCAGCCCGACCGGGACTAGCGGGAATGAGCAGTTCTTC.

The chain uses TRBV12-5 and TRBJ1-1; 10 bases align to TRBD1. This CDR3 spans 15 amino acids. Germline CDR1 is LGHNT and CDR2 is FRNRAP. With V trimmed by 6 bases and J by 3 bases, 7 bases remained unmatched. In nucleotides, the CDR3 is TGTGCTAGTGGCCTTACCGGGACAGGGGACACTGAAGCTTTCTTT. Translated, it gives CASGLTGTGDTEAFF.

The chain is built from TRBV19 and TRBJ2-1; maybe TRBD1 (6 bases). The germline V gene has CDR1 LNHDA and CDR2 SQIVND (reference sequence). With 4 bases removed from V and 9 bases from J, the gap between germline ends came to 7 bases. CDR3 length equals 11 residues. Here the CDR3 reads CASSTGAEQFF. The CDR3, as DNA: TGTGCCAGTAGTACAGGGGCTGAGCAGTTCTTC.

The rearrangement joins TRBV12-3 or TRBV12-4 to TRBJ2-1; 9 nucleotides align to TRBD1. V gave up 2 bases and J gave up 7 bases; unmatched junction bases: 6. The CDR3 sequence is 15 residues long. CDR3 in amino acids: CASSLFRQGDNEQFF. Here the CDR3 DNA reads TGTGCCAGCAGTTTATTTAGACAGGGGGATAATGAGCAGTTCTTC.

This clonotype was detected ten times or more. The chain has TRBV7-6 and TRBJ2-1; 8 positions match TRBD2. Germline V gene sequence: CDR1 SGHVS, CDR2 FNYEAQ. This CDR3 has 13 amino acids. V shed 5 bases and J 4 bases; nucleotides not matched to a gene: 1. The CDR3 region has the DNA TGTGCCAGCAGCCGCGGGGGGTACAATGAGCAGTTCTTC. This encodes CASSRGGYNEQFF. The full variable domain, in which reference TRBV7-6 and TRBJ2-1 provide the parts outside the CDR3, is GAGVSQSPRYKVTKRGQDVALRCDPISGHVSLYWYRQALGQGPEFLTYFNYEAQQDKSGLPNDRFSAERPEGSISTLTIQRTEQRDSAMYRCASSRGGYNEQFFGPGTRLTVL.

The chain carries TRBV12-3 or TRBV12-4 and TRBJ2-2, with TRBD2 matching over 8 bases. With 5 bases clipped from V and 4 bases from J, the junction kept 3 bases outside the gene matches. The CDR3 is 14 amino acids. The CDR3: CASSRGGTTGELFF. The CDR3 bases are TGTGCCAGCAGTCGCGGGGGGACCACCGGGGAGCTGTTTTTT.

This clonotype was observed at least ten times. V gene TRBV2 combines with J gene TRBJ1-4; D is ambiguous. Trimming left V 2 bases short and J 3 bases short, with 13 bases between. There are 16 residues in the CDR3. Per the germline V gene, CDR1 is SNHLY and CDR2 is FYNNEI. CDR3: CASSEIGLEANEKLFF. CDR3 coding DNA: TGTGCCAGCAGTGAAATAGGTTTAGAGGCTAATGAAAAACTGTTTTTT.

This clonotype came up many times. The chain uses TRBV7-8 and TRBJ2-2; no reliable D call. The CDR3 is 15 amino acids. The germline V and J ends were trimmed by 5 bases and 0 bases, with 10 bases remaining between them. Looked up from germline, CDR1 is SGHVS and CDR2 is FQNEAQ. CDR3 loop: CASSPLRSNTGELFF. In DNA, the CDR3 is TGTGCCAGCAGCCCGCTTAGGTCGAACACCGGGGAGCTGTTTTTT.

This clonotype is a singleton in its sample. This sequence may be a read error, since a much larger clone differs from it by one base. The V and J genes are TRBV28 and TRBJ2-7; the match to TRBD2 covers 9 bases. This CDR3 is 16 amino acids long. The germline V gene has CDR1 MDHEN and CDR2 SYDVKM. V lost 4 bases to trimming and J lost 4 bases; unmatched junction nucleotides: 11. The CDR3 bases are TGTGCCAGCAGTTCGCCCGGGACTAGCAGGTTGTACGAGCAGTACTTC. It specifies CASSSPGTSRLYEQYF.

This clonotype was seen repeatedly, ten times or more. The gene calls are TRBV12-3 or TRBV12-4 and TRBJ2-7; no firm D call. The CDR3 runs to 13 residues. The ends were cut back, 6 bases at V and 6 bases at J, with 15 bases in the middle. The CDR3 DNA follows: TGTGCCAGCAGCCCCGGGCCCCTTGCCGAGCAGTACTTC. This sequence encodes CASSPGPLAEQYF.

The genes are TRBV2 and TRBJ2-7, with 7 bases aligning to TRBD2. V dropped 7 bases and J dropped 6; count of bases not matched to a gene: 3. Germline V gene sequence: CDR1 SNHLY, CDR2 FYNNEI. The CDR3 contains 11 residues. Here the CDR3 DNA reads TGTGCCAGCAATGTAGCGGGCGAGCAGTACTTC. Its translation: CASNVAGEQYF.

This sequence joins TRBV5-4 and TRBJ2-5; D unresolved. The CDR3 runs 14 residues. Germline V gives CDR1 SGHNT, CDR2 YYREEE (reference sequence). The V gene lost 0 bases and the J gene lost 2 bases, with 8 bases spanning the gap. The CDR3: CASSLESEQETQYF. CDR3 coding DNA: TGTGCCAGCAGCTTGGAATCAGAACAAGAGACCCAGTACTTC. Together with reference TRBV5-4 and TRBJ2-5, the CDR3 gives the full variable domain: ETGVTQSPTHLIKTRGQQVTLRCSSQSGHNTVSWYQQALGQGPQFIFQYYREEENGRGNFPPRFSGLQFPNYSSELNVNALELDDSALYLCASSLESEQETQYFGPGTRLLVL.

This clonotype was recorded many times. This chain joins TRBV12-3 or TRBV12-4 and TRBJ2-5; unclear D gene. The V and J ends lost 6 bases and 0 bases respectively, with 8 bases between them. The CDR3 extends over 13 amino acids. The DNA for the CDR3 is TGTGCCAGCAGCCCAGTGAACCAAGAGACCCAGTACTTC. Its translation: CASSPVNQETQYF.

The V and J genes are TRBV30 and TRBJ2-1, with D perhaps TRBD1 (6 bases). Germline assignment: CDR1 GTSNPN and CDR2 SVGIG (reference sequence). The CDR3 covers 12 residues. Trimming cost V 5 bases and J 5 bases, with 10 bases left between them. The CDR3 coding sequence is TGTGCCTGGGGGGACATACACAATGAGCAGTTCTTC. This gives the protein CAWGDIHNEQFF.

The chain recombines TRBV29-1 with TRBJ2-7; D is perhaps TRBD1 (7 bases). Trimming stripped 2 bases from V and 0 bases from J, with 14 bases between. From germline, CDR1 is SQVTM and CDR2 ANQGSEA. The CDR3 has 15 residues. The CDR3 spells CSVEWGDRSSYEQYF. The CDR3 DNA reads as TGCAGCGTTGAATGGGGGGACAGAAGCTCCTACGAGCAGTACTTC.